The rows below give T cell receptor beta chains drawn from one sample of a study of cytomegalovirus exposure and HLA in healthy donors. The method was immunoSEQ multiplex PCR; TCRdb's version includes in-frame clones alone and lacks a portion of them. The table shows approximately 170,000 clones, with about 90% occurring only once. Sequenced material: PBMCs. All receptors derive from a woman aged 18-35 years in good health and CMV-seropositive. Each CDR3 is given with its conserved first and last residue. The order of the fields is CDR3 DNA, CDR3 protein, D gene, J gene, V gene, clone size. A D gene is named only where the DNA matches it firmly. Not every row has a clone size; where given, it reads once, few, many or a size class.

CDR3 DNA: TGCGCCAGCAGCGAGGGGGGCGGCCGCAACACTGAAGCTTTCTTT; CDR3 protein: CASSEGGGRNTEAFF; D gene: .; J gene: TRBJ1-1; V gene: TRBV10-2; clone size: .
CDR3 DNA: TGCGCCAGCAGTGACCCCGGTTATAATTCACCCCTCCACTTT; CDR3 protein: CASSDPGYNSPLHF; D gene: .; J gene: TRBJ1-6; V gene: TRBV10-2; clone size: once
CDR3 DNA: TGCAGCGTTGAACAGGGGGCAGCGGAGGAGACCCAGTACTTC; CDR3 protein: CSVEQGAAEETQYF; D gene: TRBD1; J gene: TRBJ2-5; V gene: TRBV29-1; clone size: .
CDR3 DNA: TGCGCCAGCAGCCAAGAAACCGGCACAGGGGGCAGGGACGAGCAGTACTTC; CDR3 protein: CASSQETGTGGRDEQYF; D gene: TRBD1; J gene: TRBJ2-7; V gene: TRBV4-1; clone size: .
CDR3 DNA: TGTGCGGCATGGGGGGGGTCCTACAATGAGCAGTTCTTC; CDR3 protein: CAAWGGSYNEQFF; D gene: TRBD2; J gene: TRBJ2-1; V gene: TRBV7-9; clone size: .
CDR3 DNA: TGTGCCAGCAGCCTAACTAGCGGGGGCATTGAGCAGTTCTTC; CDR3 protein: CASSLTSGGIEQFF; D gene: TRBD2; J gene: TRBJ2-1; V gene: TRBV7-2; clone size: .
CDR3 DNA: TGTGCCAGCAGCCTCCTTCCCCTAACTAGCGTCAATGAGCAGTTCTTC; CDR3 protein: CASSLLPLTSVNEQFF; D gene: TRBD2; J gene: TRBJ2-1; V gene: TRBV11-2; clone size: .
CDR3 DNA: TGTGCCAGCAGTGCCCGCAGGGTCTTGCTCTCCTACGAGCAGTACTTC; CDR3 protein: CASSARRVLLSYEQYF; D gene: .; J gene: TRBJ2-7; V gene: TRBV2; clone size: .
CDR3 DNA: TGTGCCAGCAGCGTAGGGACAGAGAACAATGAGCAGTTCTTC; CDR3 protein: CASSVGTENNEQFF; D gene: .; J gene: TRBJ2-1; V gene: TRBV9; clone size: few
CDR3 DNA: TGTGCCAGCAGCCCGAGACAAGCGGACCCTGAGCAGTACTTC; CDR3 protein: CASSPRQADPEQYF; D gene: .; J gene: TRBJ2-7; V gene: TRBV7-9; clone size: .
CDR3 DNA: TGTGCCACCAGCAAACCCTTAGCGGGAGTACTCCACAATGAGCAGTTCTTC; CDR3 protein: CATSKPLAGVLHNEQFF; D gene: TRBD2; J gene: TRBJ2-1; V gene: TRBV15; clone size: .
CDR3 DNA: TGTGCCATCAGCGACGAACCCAGGGGGAATCAGCCCCAGCATTTT; CDR3 protein: CAISDEPRGNQPQHF; D gene: TRBD1; J gene: TRBJ1-5; V gene: TRBV10-3; clone size: once
CDR3 DNA: TGTGCCAGCAGTCTAAGGACAGTGGGGTACTACGAGCAGTACTTC; CDR3 protein: CASSLRTVGYYEQYF; D gene: .; J gene: TRBJ2-7; V gene: TRBV28; clone size: .
CDR3 DNA: TGCGCCAGCAGCTTGGCAGGGCTAGCGGGCCCCAATGAGCAGTTCTTC; CDR3 protein: CASSLAGLAGPNEQFF; D gene: TRBD2; J gene: TRBJ2-1; V gene: TRBV5-1; clone size: .
CDR3 DNA: TGTGCCAGCAGCGTCAACTCTGGAAACACCATATATTTT; CDR3 protein: CASSVNSGNTIYF; D gene: .; J gene: TRBJ1-3; V gene: TRBV9; clone size: .
CDR3 DNA: TGCGCCAGCAGCTTACTCGACGAGCAGTACTTC; CDR3 protein: CASSLLDEQYF; D gene: .; J gene: TRBJ2-7; V gene: TRBV5-1; clone size: .
CDR3 DNA: TGCGCCAGCAGCCCTGTAGCGGGGGGACGGGATGAGCAGTTCTTC; CDR3 protein: CASSPVAGGRDEQFF; D gene: TRBD2; J gene: TRBJ2-1; V gene: TRBV5-1; clone size: .
CDR3 DNA: TGTGCCAGCAGCGACCGACAGGGGGCTACTGATACGCAGTATTTT; CDR3 protein: CASSDRQGATDTQYF; D gene: TRBD1; J gene: TRBJ2-3; V gene: TRBV13; clone size: once
CDR3 DNA: TGTGCCAGCAGCTTCGGGACTAGCGCCCAAGAGACCCAGTACTTC; CDR3 protein: CASSFGTSAQETQYF; D gene: TRBD2; J gene: TRBJ2-5; V gene: TRBV7-9; clone size: .
CDR3 DNA: TGCGCCAGCAGCCAAGATGAAAGGACAGGGGGCGTGGGCTATGGCTACACCTTC; CDR3 protein: CASSQDERTGGVGYGYTF; D gene: TRBD1; J gene: TRBJ1-2; V gene: TRBV4-1; clone size: .
CDR3 DNA: TGTGCCAGCAGTTTAGGGACAGTTAACGCGGCCAAAAACATTCAGTACTTC; CDR3 protein: CASSLGTVNAAKNIQYF; D gene: TRBD1; J gene: TRBJ2-4; V gene: TRBV28; clone size: .
CDR3 DNA: TGTGCCACCAGCAGAGATCGGACATTGGGCGAGCAGTACTTC; CDR3 protein: CATSRDRTLGEQYF; D gene: .; J gene: TRBJ2-7; V gene: TRBV15; clone size: .
CDR3 DNA: TGTGCCAGCAGTGGGGACAGTGCTAACTATGGCTACACCTTC; CDR3 protein: CASSGDSANYGYTF; D gene: TRBD1; J gene: TRBJ1-2; V gene: TRBV2; clone size: .
CDR3 DNA: TGCGCCAGCAGCCAGGCCGGAAGCGGGAGTTTAAATGAGCAGTTCTTC; CDR3 protein: CASSQAGSGSLNEQFF; D gene: TRBD2; J gene: TRBJ2-1; V gene: TRBV4-3; clone size: .
CDR3 DNA: TGTGCCACCCCCACAGCGGACTACAATGAGCAGTTCTTC; CDR3 protein: CATPTADYNEQFF; D gene: .; J gene: TRBJ2-1; V gene: TRBV7-9; clone size: .
CDR3 DNA: TGTGCCAGCAGTCTGCGGTGGGACAGGGCCTCTGGAAACACCATATATTTT; CDR3 protein: CASSLRWDRASGNTIYF; D gene: TRBD1; J gene: TRBJ1-3; V gene: TRBV28; clone size: .
CDR3 DNA: TGTGCCAGCAGTTCCGACAGGGCCAAACTGTTTTTT; CDR3 protein: CASSSDRAKLFF; D gene: TRBD1; J gene: TRBJ1-4; V gene: TRBV6-6; clone size: once
CDR3 DNA: TGTGCCAGCAGGGGAATCCGGGGGAGGGCAGAAGCTTTCTTT; CDR3 protein: CASRGIRGRAEAFF; D gene: .; J gene: TRBJ1-1; V gene: TRBV11-2; clone size: .
CDR3 DNA: TGTGCCAGTAGTATAGCCGCGGACAGGGGGCGTCCCGAGGGGACCCAGTACTTC; CDR3 protein: CASSIAADRGRPEGTQYF; D gene: TRBD1; J gene: TRBJ2-5; V gene: TRBV19; clone size: .
CDR3 DNA: TGTGCCTGGTCCCGTTGGGGACAGGGGACCCAGAACACTGAAGCTTTCTTT; CDR3 protein: CAWSRWGQGTQNTEAFF; D gene: TRBD1; J gene: TRBJ1-1; V gene: TRBV30; clone size: once
CDR3 DNA: TGTGCCAGCAGCTTTCTCGGACTTAGCTCTGGAAACACCATATATTTT; CDR3 protein: CASSFLGLSSGNTIYF; D gene: .; J gene: TRBJ1-3; V gene: TRBV5-8; clone size: .
CDR3 DNA: TGTGCCAGCAGTTATGATTCGCGGCAGGGGGCGCAATTCCATGGCTACACCTTC; CDR3 protein: CASSYDSRQGAQFHGYTF; D gene: TRBD1; J gene: TRBJ1-2; V gene: TRBV2; clone size: .
CDR3 DNA: TGTGCCAGCAGGAGTACTAGCTTCGATCCAGATACGCAGTATTTT; CDR3 protein: CASRSTSFDPDTQYF; D gene: .; J gene: TRBJ2-3; V gene: TRBV28; clone size: once
CDR3 DNA: TGTGCCAGCAGCTTTACGGGACTAGCGGGCCACGAGCAGTACTTC; CDR3 protein: CASSFTGLAGHEQYF; D gene: TRBD2; J gene: TRBJ2-7; V gene: TRBV11-2; clone size: .
CDR3 DNA: TGTGCCAGCAGTTTATCAAGGGGCTTGGAGACCCAGTACTTC; CDR3 protein: CASSLSRGLETQYF; D gene: .; J gene: TRBJ2-5; V gene: TRBV27; clone size: .
CDR3 DNA: TGTGCCAGCAGCTTAGGAGTCACCGAGCAGTACTTC; CDR3 protein: CASSLGVTEQYF; D gene: .; J gene: TRBJ2-7; V gene: TRBV7-9; clone size: .
CDR3 DNA: TGTGCCAGCAAGGCGCAGGGTGGGCAGTACTTC; CDR3 protein: CASKAQGGQYF; D gene: .; J gene: TRBJ2-7; V gene: TRBV28; clone size: .
CDR3 DNA: TGTGCCAGCAGCCCGGGACTAGCGGGAGGGCCGGTGTACGAGCAGTACTTC; CDR3 protein: CASSPGLAGGPVYEQYF; D gene: TRBD2; J gene: TRBJ2-7; V gene: TRBV4-2; clone size: .
CDR3 DNA: TGTGCCAGCAGCCAATGGCAGAACACTGAAGCTTTCTTT; CDR3 protein: CASSQWQNTEAFF; D gene: .; J gene: TRBJ1-1; V gene: TRBV16; clone size: .
CDR3 DNA: TGTGCCACCAGCAGAGAGGAGTTAGAAGCTTTGAGCTCCTACAATGAGCAGTTCTTC; CDR3 protein: CATSREELEALSSYNEQFF; D gene: .; J gene: TRBJ2-1; V gene: TRBV15; clone size: few
CDR3 DNA: TGTGCCAGCAGCCCTTCGACAGGTCGGGCCTATGGCTACACCTTC; CDR3 protein: CASSPSTGRAYGYTF; D gene: .; J gene: TRBJ1-2; V gene: TRBV7-2; clone size: .
CDR3 DNA: TGTGCCAGCAGCTTAGCTCGGCCGGGACTAGCGGGAGAGACCCAGTACTTC; CDR3 protein: CASSLARPGLAGETQYF; D gene: TRBD2; J gene: TRBJ2-5; V gene: TRBV7-8; clone size: .